This TCR beta chain was captured in a study of shared clonotypes between healthy human individuals. About the research overall: Plates per donor: three CD4 naive, three CD4 memory, two CD8 naive, one CD8 memory.

The study's findings and limits: In having few donors, the study represented limited genetic and exposure-history diversity. Around 5% of naive CD4 clonotypes were shared across several donors.

The junction had 5 bases not matched to a gene; V was cut back by 6 bases and J by 6 bases. Germline values: CDR1 ENHRY, CDR2 SYGVKD. The length of the CDR3 is 14 residues. This table comes from immunoSEQ multiplex PCR, and its TCRdb copy is limited to in-frame clones, with some not included. This table holds more than 2 million clones, almost 96% found once. In the case of this clone: As yet, its antigen is unknown. The same CDR3 also results from other DNA sequences found in this sample.

The sequenced material came from naive CD4+ T cells sorted from blood. Subset denoted: CD45RA+ positively selected. The clonotype was recovered from a man younger than 35 in good health. The chain couples TRBV10-3 to TRBJ1-6, with TRBD1 matching over 7 bases. CDR3 protein: CAISPGQSNSPLHF. CDR3 nucleotide sequence: TGTGCCATCAGCCCGGGACAGTCTAATTCACCCCTCCACTTT.